The 28 T cell receptor beta chains reported below all come from one sample, sequenced in a study of blood T cells in healthy people across ages. Primers used in a second PCR of roughly 6 to 11 cycles were a sample-barcoded 5' primer and a J-beta primer mix. TCRdb passed the 5' RACE reads through MiXCR, listing each CDR3 protein once. This repertoire shows about 1.6 million distinct CDR3 sequences, roughly 30% found once; its top ten account for 10% to 12%. Sequencing was performed on blood. The receptors were gathered from a woman between 25 and 40 years old in good health.

This clonotype was counted many times. This chain links TRBV6-1 with TRBJ1-2; D gene uncertain. Trimming took off 1 base at V and 8 bases at J, with 11 bases between the two ends. The CDR3 is 13 amino acids. Germline loops: CDR1 MNHNS, CDR2 SASEGT. The CDR3 reads CASSEGGIVGYTF. Written as DNA, the CDR3 is TGTGCCAGCAGTGAAGGGGGAATCGTCGGCTACACCTTC.

This clonotype was found a few times. Germline and junction disagree at one end, which may indicate a read error. This chain connects TRBV7-2 to TRBJ2-1; TRBD2 aligns across 10 bases. The V gene's germline CDR1 is SGHTA and CDR2 FQGNSA. The CDR3 loop spans 15 amino acids. The CDR3 loop reads CAGSSLAGPYNEQFF. CDR3 DNA: TGTGCCGGCAGCTCACTAGCGGGACCCTACAATGAGCAGTTCTTC.

The V gene is TRBV24-1, the J gene TRBJ2-1; the D is unclear. Trimming removed 0 bases from V and 8 bases from J, with 4 bases in between. Germline-derived CDR1 and CDR2 are KGHDR and SFDVKD. The CDR3 runs 12 residues. This CDR3 is CATSDLGDEQFF. The CDR3 region has the DNA TGTGCCACCAGTGATTTGGGGGATGAGCAGTTCTTC.

About this clonotype itself: Just one base apart from a much larger clone, this may be a read error. The chain has TRBV7-3 and TRBJ2-1, with 12 bases identical to TRBD2. The CDR3 loop spans 15 amino acids. CDR1 is SGHTA and CDR2 is FQGTGA in the germline V gene. The J segment lost 6 bases and the V segment lost 4 bases, leaving 4 bases of the junction unmatched. The chain's CDR3 is CASSSSGGAFNEQFF. CDR3 bases: TGTGCCAGCAGCTCTAGCGGGGGGGCCTTCAATGAGCAGTTCTTC.

This clonotype was counted a few times. V gene TRBV5-1 combines with J gene TRBJ1-6; TRBD1 matches at 8 bases. Trimming removed 0 bases from V and 10 bases from J; junction bases left unmatched: 9. Germline V gene lookup returns CDR1 SGHRS and CDR2 YFSETQ. The CDR3 has 16 amino acids. The CDR3 nucleotides are TGCGCCAGCAGCTTGGAAGGTCAGGGGGCCGAGTCACCCCTCCACTTT. Its translation is CASSLEGQGAESPLHF.

This clonotype was seen a handful of times. This sequence joins TRBV3-1 and TRBJ1-2; 7 positions match TRBD1. The CDR3 runs 12 residues. Germline V gives CDR1 LGHDT, CDR2 YNNKEL (reference sequence). With 8 bases clipped from V and 6 bases from J, the junction kept 6 bases outside the gene matches. CDR3 sequence (DNA): TGTGCCAGCGGGGACAGAATCGATGGCTACACCTTC. Amino acid sequence: CASGDRIDGYTF.

The chain links TRBV29-1 to TRBJ1-1; TRBD1 might be the D (6 bases). This CDR3 is 12 amino acids long. The germline gives CDR1 SQVTM, CDR2 ANQGSEA. The CDR3 here is CSADRFNTEAFF. In nucleotides, the CDR3 is TGCAGTGCTGACAGGTTCAACACTGAAGCTTTCTTT.

V usage is TRBV28 and J usage is TRBJ2-3; the D gene is possibly TRBD1 (6 bases). V lost 2 bases to trimming and J lost 5 bases, with 17 bases between them. The CDR3 is 16 residues long. Looked up from germline, CDR1 is MDHEN and CDR2 is SYDVKM. CDR3 DNA: TGTGCCAGCAGTTTAAAGTTGGGTCAGGGGAGAGATACGCAGTATTTT. Protein sequence: CASSLKLGQGRDTQYF. The full variable domain, in which reference TRBV28 and TRBJ2-3 provide the parts outside the CDR3, is DVKVTQSSRYLVKRTGEKVFLECVQDMDHENMFWYRQDPGLGLRLIYFSYDVKMKEKGDIPEGYSVSREKKERFSLILESASTNQTSMYLCASSLKLGQGRDTQYFGPGTRLTVL.

In its sample, this clonotype was seen once. The V call is TRBV5-1, the J call TRBJ1-1, with D possibly matching TRBD1 (5 bases). The CDR3 has 15 amino acids. Looked up from germline, CDR1 is SGHRS and CDR2 is YFSETQ. Deletions cut 4 bases from V and 2 bases from J, with 15 bases between. The CDR3: CASSPLGGSNTEAFF. The CDR3 DNA sequence: TGCGCCAGCAGCCCGCTTGGGGGGTCAAACACTGAAGCTTTCTTT. Full variable domain (remainder filled in from reference TRBV5-1 and TRBJ1-1): KAGVTQTPRYLIKTRGQQVTLSCSPISGHRSVSWYQQTPGQGLQFLFEYFSETQRNKGNFPGRFSGRQFSNSRSEMNVSTLELGDSALYLCASSPLGGSNTEAFFGQGTRLTVV.

This clonotype has just a few counts. CDR3 region: CASSFRTGSGYEQYF. As DNA, the CDR3 is TGCGCCAGCAGCTTCCGGACAGGGAGTGGTTACGAGCAGTACTTC. The rearrangement links TRBV5-1 to TRBJ2-7, with 8 bases lining up with TRBD1. The CDR3 has 15 residues. Per the germline V gene, CDR1 is SGHRS and CDR2 is YFSETQ. The V gene end was trimmed by 2 bases and the J gene end by 4 bases; junction bases not matched to a gene: 8.

The CDR3 nucleotides are TGTGCCAGAGACCTTTGGGGAGAGAATGACTTAGAGAACACTGAAGCTTTCTTT. Translation: CARDLWGENDLENTEAFF. The chain couples TRBV9 to TRBJ1-1; D not resolved. From germline, CDR1 is SGDLS and CDR2 YYNGEE. V was trimmed by 8 bases and J by 1 base, leaving 27 bases between them. The CDR3 is made up of 18 amino acids.

This clonotype has just a few counts. The chain combines TRBV28 with TRBJ2-1, with D uncertain. CDR3 size: 14 residues. Germline V CDR1 and CDR2: MDHEN, SYDVKM. V lost 3 bases and J 5 bases, leaving 11 bases between the germline ends. The chain's CDR3 is CASSLLMRNNEQFF. CDR3 DNA: TGTGCCAGCAGTTTGCTGATGAGAAACAATGAGCAGTTCTTC.

The rearrangement uses TRBV5-1 and TRBJ2-3; D is unclear. V shed 4 bases and J shed 4 bases, with 13 bases lying between them. Germline V gene data show CDR1 as SGHRS and CDR2 as YFSETQ. The CDR3 loop spans 14 amino acids. CDR3 bases: TGCGCCAGCAGCCCGGATTTAGTCCCAGATACGCAGTATTTT. It codes for CASSPDLVPDTQYF.

CDR3 DNA sequence: TGTGCCAGCAGTGAAGCAAGGAGCGCCCGGGAGACCCAGTACTTC. Translated: CASSEARSARETQYF. The chain carries TRBV6-1 and TRBJ2-5; D is ambiguous. Germline V gene data show CDR1 as MNHNS and CDR2 as SASEGT. Between the trimmed V and J ends, which lost 0 bases and 5 bases, there was a span of 13 bases. This CDR3 is built from 15 residues.

This chain connects TRBV10-2 to TRBJ2-5, with 10 nucleotides matching TRBD1. The better agreement between TRBJ2-7 and the DNA end casts doubt on the J call. The CDR3 is 14 amino acids. CDR1 is WSHSY and CDR2 is SAAADI in the germline V gene. CDR3 sequence reads: CASAGTGDSYEQYF. The CDR3 DNA reads TGCGCCAGCGCCGGGACAGGGGATTCCTACGAGCAGTACTTC.

This clonotype appeared a few times. A read error may be the cause here, since a much bigger clone is one base away. In DNA form, the CDR3 reads TGCAGCATTGCCCGGGACACCAGTGGCTACACCTTC. Its translation: CSIARDTSGYTF. The chain is built from TRBV29-1 and TRBJ1-2, with D possibly TRBD1 on 6 matching bases. Germline V gene data show CDR1 as SQVTM and CDR2 as ANQGSEA. Trimming left V 8 bases short and J 7 bases short, with 17 bases between. The CDR3 is 12 residues long.

CDR3 amino acids: CSVRQGSSGANVLTF. In DNA, the CDR3 is TGCAGCGTCCGACAGGGGAGCTCTGGGGCCAACGTCCTGACTTTC. The V gene is TRBV29-1, the J gene TRBJ2-6, with TRBD1 matching 8 bases. The CDR3 length is 15 residues. Germline values: CDR1 SQVTM, CDR2 ANQGSEA. Trimming took 6 bases from V and 0 from J; bases not matched to a gene: 4.

V and J are TRBV2 and TRBJ2-7; perhaps D is TRBD1 or TRBD2 (5 bases each). Matching the DNA end better, TRBJ2-5 makes the J call doubtful. Germline V gene data show CDR1 as SNHLY and CDR2 as FYNNEI. This CDR3 comprises 13 residues. This chain's CDR3 is CASRRGPGETQYF. CDR3 DNA sequence: TGTGCCAGCAGGAGGGGACCTGGGGAGACCCAGTACTTC.

This rearrangement joins TRBV29-1 to TRBJ2-2, with a possible D match to TRBD2 (6 bases). The CDR3 length is 16 residues. The germline gives CDR1 SQVTM, CDR2 ANQGSEA. Trimming took off 0 bases at V and 5 bases at J, with 16 bases between the two ends. DNA of the CDR3: TGCAGCGTTGAAGATCGATCGAGCGCGGGGACCGGGGAGCTGTTTTTT. Its protein product is CSVEDRSSAGTGELFF.

The V and J genes are TRBV5-1 and TRBJ1-2; weak D call: TRBD1 (6 bases). Deletions cut 2 bases from V and 8 bases from J, with 16 bases between. Per the germline V gene, CDR1 is SGHRS and CDR2 is YFSETQ. The CDR3 runs 14 residues. CDR3 coding DNA: TGCGCCAGCAGCTTAACGGACAGCCTTAAAGGCTACACCTTC. It specifies CASSLTDSLKGYTF.

The table lists this clonotype with a few counts. The chain is built from TRBV7-8 and TRBJ1-6, with TRBD1 as a possible D gene (5 bases). Trimming left V 0 bases short and J 7 bases short, with 13 bases between. There are 16 residues in the CDR3. Germline V gives CDR1 SGHVS, CDR2 FQNEAQ. This chain's CDR3 is CASSLAQGSGNSPLHF. CDR3 nucleotide sequence: TGTGCCAGCAGCTTAGCGCAGGGTTCAGGGAATTCACCCCTCCACTTT.

V and J are TRBV24-1 and TRBJ2-7, with D perhaps matching TRBD2 (6 bases). The CDR3 spans 16 residues. V gave up 5 bases and J gave up 1 base, with 17 bases separating them. The germline gives CDR1 KGHDR, CDR2 SFDVKD. The CDR3 reads CATSGTEGKRSYEQYF. CDR3 DNA sequence: TGTGCCACCAGTGGGACGGAGGGAAAACGGTCCTACGAGCAGTACTTC.

This clonotype occurred a few times. The chain couples TRBV11-2 to TRBJ2-7; 8 nucleotides agree with TRBD1. This CDR3 has 15 amino acids. The V segment lost 5 bases and the J segment 3 bases; nucleotides outside the gene matches: 9. Per the germline V gene, CDR1 is SGHAT and CDR2 is FQNNGV. The DNA of the CDR3 is TGTGCCAGCAGCCCCAACCCCAGGGGGCACTACGAGCAGTACTTC. Amino acids: CASSPNPRGHYEQYF.

This chain joins TRBV5-1 and TRBJ2-5, with TRBD1 matching over 12 bases. Germline CDR1 SGHRS, CDR2 YFSETQ. The CDR3 length is 15 residues. Trimming at V came to 5 bases and at J to 11 bases, leaving 13 bases not matched to a gene. In DNA, the CDR3 is TGCGCCAGCAGTTGGATGGGACAGGGGGCGAAGGAGCAGTACTTC. Translated: CASSWMGQGAKEQYF.

This clonotype has just a few counts. CDR3 DNA: TGTGCCAGCAAGGGGGTCCATGGGATCAATCAGCCCCAGCATTTT. Translated, it gives CASKGVHGINQPQHF. This chain links TRBV6-5 with TRBJ1-5, with D perhaps matching TRBD1 (6 bases). Germline CDR1 MNHEY, CDR2 SVGAGI. This CDR3 contains 15 residues. Trimming took off 7 bases at V and 3 bases at J, with 16 bases between the two ends.

The chain uses TRBV10-1 and TRBJ2-7, with 8 positions matching TRBD1. Trimming cost V 5 bases and J 1 base; bases outside gene matches: 10. Germline V gene lookup returns CDR1 WNHNN and CDR2 SYGVQD (reference sequence). The CDR3 consists of 16 residues. The CDR3 nucleotides read TGCGCCAGCAGTCCAATTCCGGGACAGGCTTCCTACGAGCAGTACTTC. Its translation is CASSPIPGQASYEQYF.

The rearrangement links TRBV27 to TRBJ2-7; 11 bases are a match to TRBD1. Germline V CDR1 and CDR2: MNHEY, SMNVEV (reference sequence). Trimming cost V 6 bases and J 9 bases; bases outside gene matches: 7. The CDR3 runs 13 residues. This CDR3 is CASSPRDRGTQYF. The CDR3 DNA reads TGTGCCAGCAGCCCCCGGGACAGGGGGACGCAGTACTTC.

The genes are TRBV7-6 and TRBJ2-1, with 9 bases aligning to TRBD1. The DNA end favors TRBJ2-7, so the J call may be wrong. There are 18 residues in the CDR3. CDR1 is SGHVS and CDR2 is FNYEAQ in the germline V gene. As DNA, the CDR3 is TGTGCCAGCAGTCCTACAGGGGGCGCAGGGGGAGCCTACAATGAGCAGTACTTC. It is translated as CASSPTGGAGGAYNEQYF.